These 31 T cell receptor beta chains were all obtained from the same sample, sequenced in a study of cytomegalovirus exposure and HLA in healthy donors. This PCR relied on a set of 60 Vbeta primers and 13 Jbeta primers. Clones were read by immunoSEQ multiplex PCR, and TCRdb kept only the in-frame ones, dropping some. The profile covers some 110,000 clones, with 70% to 85% appearing a single time and approximately 5% taken by the ten largest. Sequencing used PBMCs. The source of these receptors is a man over 45 in good health and CMV-seropositive.

The genes are TRBV19 and TRBJ2-1; 10 bases line up with TRBD2. Trimming removed 2 bases from V and 7 bases from J; junction bases left unmatched: 5. The germline CDR1 and CDR2 sequences are LNHDA and SQIVND (reference sequence). CDR3 length: 15 amino acids. The CDR3 nucleotides read TGTGCCAGTAGTATAATACTAGCGGGGACGAATGAGCAGTTCTTC. Translation gives CASSIILAGTNEQFF.

The chain links TRBV19 to TRBJ2-3; perhaps TRBD2 as D (6 bases). The CDR3 is 16 residues long. V dropped 2 bases and J dropped 0 bases, with 12 bases sitting between them. Germline assignment: CDR1 LNHDA and CDR2 SQIVND (reference sequence). The DNA of the CDR3 is TGTGCCAGTAGTATAACCGGGGGAGCTAGCACAGATACGCAGTATTTT. Amino acid sequence: CASSITGGASTDTQYF. Supplemented by reference TRBV19 and TRBJ2-3, the full variable domain reads DGGITQSPKYLFRKEGQNVTLSCEQNLNHDAMYWYRQDPGQGLRLIYYSQIVNDFQKGDIAEGYSVSREKKESFPLTVTSAQKNPTAFYLCASSITGGASTDTQYFGPGTRLTVL.

The rearrangement uses TRBV28 and TRBJ1-6, with D tentatively TRBD1 (6 bases). Germline V lookup: CDR1 MDHEN, CDR2 SYDVKM. The CDR3 consists of 13 residues. Trimming shortened V by 11 bases and J by 8 bases, and 16 bases separated the two germline ends. Written as DNA, the CDR3 is TGTGCCGGGGGCCAAGCGGGGGATTCACCCCTCCACTTT. It translates to CAGGQAGDSPLHF.

This clone came up a few times. The V gene is TRBV2, the J gene TRBJ1-1; tentatively, D is TRBD1 (5 bases). Germline V gene lookup returns CDR1 SNHLY and CDR2 FYNNEI. V lost 4 bases to trimming and J lost 3 bases, with 12 bases between them. The CDR3 extends over 14 amino acids. The CDR3 region is CASSVGGGYTEAFF. In DNA form, the CDR3 reads TGTGCCAGCAGTGTGGGGGGTGGGTACACTGAAGCTTTCTTT.

This chain links TRBV15 with TRBJ2-1; D is possibly TRBD1 (8 bases). Germline lookup yields CDR1 LNHNV and CDR2 YYDKDF (reference sequence). Deletions cut 4 bases from V and 5 bases from J, with 15 bases between. This CDR3 has 15 amino acids. CDR3 coding DNA: TGTGCCACCAGCACAGGGGGCGGGGGTAACAATGAGCAGTTCTTC. Amino acids: CATSTGGGGNNEQFF.

The DNA for the CDR3 is TGTGCCAGCAGTTACACTCAGGGCCCTAACTATGGCTACACCTTC. It specifies CASSYTQGPNYGYTF. V and J are TRBV6-5 and TRBJ1-2, with D possibly matching TRBD1 (5 bases). The CDR3 sequence is 15 residues long. Trimming stripped 2 bases from V and 0 bases from J, with 10 bases between. Germline lookup yields CDR1 MNHEY and CDR2 SVGAGI.

This chain joins TRBV19 and TRBJ1-4; TRBD1 aligns across 9 bases. After removal of 7 bases from V and 8 bases from J, the junction contained 11 bases not matched to a gene. This CDR3 has 15 amino acids. The germline V gene encodes CDR1 LNHDA and CDR2 SQIVND (reference sequence). CDR3 in amino acids: CASTYRGREGEKLFF. The CDR3 nucleotides are TGTGCCAGTACCTACAGGGGGCGAGAAGGGGAAAAACTGTTTTTT.

V is TRBV19 and J is TRBJ2-7; TRBD1 agrees at 7 bases. The ends lost 4 bases at V and 7 bases at J; junction bases unmatched: 10. From germline, CDR1 is LNHDA and CDR2 SQIVND (reference sequence). The CDR3 spans 14 residues. The CDR3 sequence is CASSTGTATLEQYF. In DNA, the CDR3 is TGTGCCAGTAGTACGGGGACAGCGACCTTGGAGCAGTACTTC.

This clone has only a few counts. The chain is built from TRBV6-6 and TRBJ2-1; 11 positions match TRBD2. Per the germline V gene, CDR1 is MNHNY and CDR2 is SVGAGI (reference sequence). V trimming: 7 bases; J trimming: 10 bases; junction bases outside the gene matches: 6. The CDR3 runs to 13 residues. CDR3 coding DNA: TGTGCCAGCACTAGCGGGAGGTCAGACGAGCAGTTCTTC. Protein sequence: CASTSGRSDEQFF.

The table lists this clone with a few counts. This chain's CDR3 is CASSLMSPRDEQFF. In DNA, the CDR3 is TGCGCCAGCAGCTTGATGTCGCCGAGGGATGAGCAGTTCTTC. V and J are TRBV5-1 and TRBJ2-1; possibly TRBD2 for D (5 bases). The V gene lost 1 base and the J gene lost 8 bases, with 13 bases spanning the gap. This CDR3 has 14 amino acids. Germline loops: CDR1 SGHRS, CDR2 YFSETQ.

V gene TRBV7-2 combines with J gene TRBJ1-2; 10 nucleotides match TRBD1. Germline loops: CDR1 SGHTA, CDR2 FQGNSA. The junction had 2 bases not matched to a gene; V was cut back by 5 bases and J by 2 bases. There are 14 residues in the CDR3. CDR3 DNA: TGTGCCAGCAGCACGGGACAGGGGAACTATGGCTACACCTTC. Translated: CASSTGQGNYGYTF.

The J gene is TRBJ2-7, the V gene TRBV18, with D possibly matching TRBD1 (6 bases). This CDR3 comprises 14 residues. The V gene lost 4 bases and the J gene lost 2 bases, with 12 bases spanning the gap. Germline lookup yields CDR1 KGHSH and CDR2 LQKENI. CDR3 sequence (DNA): TGTGCCAGCTCACTTGGTCAGGGGCCCTACGAGCAGTACTTC. It encodes CASSLGQGPYEQYF.

The CDR3 DNA reads as TGTGCCAGCAGCTGGACAGGGAACACCGGGGAGCTGTTTTTT. Residues: CASSWTGNTGELFF. The chain employs TRBV11-2 and TRBJ2-2; 7 bases map to TRBD1. V trimming: 4 bases; J trimming: 1 base; junction bases outside the gene matches: 0. This CDR3 has 14 amino acids. Germline V CDR1 and CDR2: SGHAT, FQNNGV.

The gene calls are TRBV15 and TRBJ1-4; possibly TRBD1 for D (5 bases). Germline V CDR1 and CDR2: LNHNV, YYDKDF (reference sequence). Trimming took off 6 bases at V and 4 bases at J, with 12 bases between the two ends. The CDR3 consists of 14 residues. Here the CDR3 DNA reads TGTGCCACCAGGACGACAGTCTTTAATGAAAAACTGTTTTTT. This codes for CATRTTVFNEKLFF. Based on the CDR3 plus reference TRBV15 and TRBJ1-4, the full variable domain is DAMVIQNPRYQVTQFGKPVTLSCSQTLNHNVMYWYQQKSSQAPKLLFHYYDKDFNNEADTPDNFQSRRPNTSFCFLDIRSPGLGDTAMYLCATRTTVFNEKLFFGSGTQLSVL.

The rearrangement links TRBV27 to TRBJ2-5; 9 nucleotides line up with TRBD2. CDR1 and CDR2 from the germline V gene are MNHEY and SMNVEV (reference sequence). CDR3 size: 18 residues. The V gene end was trimmed by 6 bases and the J gene end by 4 bases; junction bases not matched to a gene: 18. CDR3 residues: CASSHKGAGGPSRETQYF. CDR3 DNA: TGTGCCAGCAGCCATAAGGGGGCGGGGGGGCCATCCAGAGAGACCCAGTACTTC.

The chain is built from TRBV10-3 and TRBJ1-2; 12 nucleotides line up with TRBD1. The CDR3 sequence is 19 residues long. Per germline, CDR1 ENHRY and CDR2 SYGVKD. V dropped 2 bases and J dropped 11; count of bases not matched to a gene: 21. The CDR3 region has the DNA TGTGCCATCAGTGAGAGGTTCCCGGGACAGGGGGCGAGTGTCCAAGCATACACCTTC. Protein sequence: CAISERFPGQGASVQAYTF.

J is TRBJ1-1 and V is TRBV19; a possible D gene is TRBD1 (6 bases). The CDR3 consists of 14 residues. V was cut by 5 bases and J by 4 bases, with 14 bases left in between. Germline V gives CDR1 LNHDA, CDR2 SQIVND (reference sequence). This CDR3 is CASSLQGGVTEAFF. The CDR3 region has the DNA TGTGCCAGTAGTTTACAGGGAGGGGTCACTGAAGCTTTCTTT.

The V and J genes are TRBV6-1 and TRBJ2-7, with 9 nucleotides matching TRBD1. This CDR3 region has 14 residues. Germline V gene data show CDR1 as MNHNS and CDR2 as SASEGT. V was clipped by 6 bases and J by 3 bases; unmatched bases: 6. CDR3 sequence (DNA): TGTGCCAGCAGGTCCGGGACAGGGCTCTACGAGCAGTACTTC. Protein: CASRSGTGLYEQYF.

The chain has TRBV19 and TRBJ1-1; no clear D. The CDR3 loop spans 14 amino acids. Germline assignment: CDR1 LNHDA and CDR2 SQIVND (reference sequence). With 7 bases removed from V and 1 base from J, the gap between germline ends came to 13 bases. As DNA, the CDR3 is TGTGCCAGTATCGGCGGCTCTGGGAACACTGAAGCTTTCTTT. This encodes CASIGGSGNTEAFF. The full variable domain, with the rest looked up from reference TRBV19 and TRBJ1-1, is DGGITQSPKYLFRKEGQNVTLSCEQNLNHDAMYWYRQDPGQGLRLIYYSQIVNDFQKGDIAEGYSVSREKKESFPLTVTSAQKNPTAFYLCASIGGSGNTEAFFGQGTRLTVV.

This chain joins TRBV4-1 and TRBJ1-6; no clear D gene. This CDR3 spans 18 amino acids. Deletions cut 0 bases from V and 9 bases from J, with 21 bases between. CDR1 is MGHRA and CDR2 is YSYEKL in the germline V gene. CDR3 DNA: TGCGCCAGCAGCCAAGATTCCGCGGGGAGGGCTGGGAGTTCACCCCTCCACTTT. This gives the protein CASSQDSAGRAGSSPLHF.

In DNA form, the CDR3 reads TGTGCCAGTACTCTTGGAGGTCTTAACTATGGCTACACCTTC. This translates into CASTLGGLNYGYTF. The rearrangement joins TRBV19 to TRBJ1-2; D gene uncertain. Trimming pared 7 bases from V and 1 base from J, leaving 13 bases between. The CDR3 has 14 amino acids. The germline CDR1 and CDR2 sequences are LNHDA and SQIVND (reference sequence).

This sequence joins TRBV4-2 and TRBJ2-7; 14 bases fit TRBD2. This CDR3 spans 15 amino acids. V trimming: 1 base; J trimming: 5 bases; junction bases outside the gene matches: 1. Looked up from germline, CDR1 is LGHNA and CDR2 is YNFKEQ. CDR3 nucleotides: TGTGCCAGCAGCCAAGGACTAGCGGGGGGGGACGAGCAGTACTTC. Amino acids: CASSQGLAGGDEQYF.

The sample holds one count of this clone. The chain links TRBV19 to TRBJ1-5; D is ambiguous. Germline V lookup: CDR1 LNHDA, CDR2 SQIVND (reference sequence). This CDR3 is 15 amino acids long. V lost 1 base, J lost 2 bases, and 9 bases lay in between. CDR3 region: CASSIGLTGNQPQHF. The CDR3 DNA reads TGTGCCAGTAGTATAGGTCTAACGGGCAATCAGCCCCAGCATTTT.

The chain recombines TRBV29-1 with TRBJ2-5; tentative D call: TRBD1 (7 bases). The J call may be mistaken, given a closer DNA end match to TRBJ2-7. This CDR3 spans 15 amino acids. CDR1 is SQVTM and CDR2 is ANQGSEA in the germline V gene. CDR3 sequence (DNA): TGCAGCGTTATAGGGGGGACAGCGAGCTCCTACGAGCAGTACTTC. Encoded protein: CSVIGGTASSYEQYF.

The chain links TRBV19 to TRBJ1-4, with D perhaps matching TRBD1 (6 bases). This CDR3 is 15 amino acids long. Deletions cut 10 bases from V and 5 bases from J, with 20 bases between. Germline V CDR1 and CDR2: LNHDA, SQIVND (reference sequence). CDR3 region: CATQERGSLNEKLFF. DNA for the CDR3: TGTGCCACCCAAGAGAGGGGGAGTTTAAATGAAAAACTGTTTTTT.

This clone was recorded only once. This chain links TRBV5-6 with TRBJ2-3; no definite D call. Germline V gives CDR1 SGHDT, CDR2 YYEEEE. V lost 4 bases, J lost 6 bases, and 6 bases lay in between. This CDR3 contains 11 residues. Here the CDR3 reads CASSLLDTQYF. In DNA, the CDR3 is TGTGCCAGCAGCCTGTTGGATACGCAGTATTTT.

The V call is TRBV5-1, the J call TRBJ2-7; maybe TRBD2 (7 bases). This CDR3 is 15 amino acids long. The ends were cut back, 1 base at V and 2 bases at J, with 13 bases in the middle. Germline assignment: CDR1 SGHRS and CDR2 YFSETQ. For the CDR3, the DNA is TGCGCCAGCAGCTTGATGACGGGGGGCCCCTACGAGCAGTACTTC. This sequence encodes CASSLMTGGPYEQYF.

The V and J genes are TRBV4-2 and TRBJ1-6, with a tentative D call TRBD1 (5 bases). V was pared by 1 base and J by 10 bases, with 17 bases between. The CDR3 has 16 residues. Germline lookup yields CDR1 LGHNA and CDR2 YNFKEQ. CDR3: CASSQARDWTVSPLHF. The CDR3 DNA reads TGTGCCAGCAGCCAAGCTAGGGACTGGACTGTGTCACCCCTCCACTTT.

The chain is built from TRBV18 and TRBJ1-1; 8 bases fit TRBD1. The CDR3 is 15 residues long. Per the germline V gene, CDR1 is KGHSH and CDR2 is LQKENI. With V trimmed by 8 bases and J by 0 bases, 8 bases remained unmatched. The CDR3 region is CASASGGALNTEAFF. The CDR3 DNA reads TGTGCCAGCGCCTCAGGGGGCGCCTTGAACACTGAAGCTTTCTTT. Full variable domain (remainder filled in from reference TRBV18 and TRBJ1-1): NAGVMQNPRHLVRRRGQEARLRCSPMKGHSHVYWYRQLPEEGLKFMVYLQKENIIDESGMPKERFSAEFPKEGPSILRIQQVVRGDSAAYFCASASGGALNTEAFFGQGTRLTVV.

This clone was recorded only once. The V call is TRBV7-3, the J call TRBJ1-2; 7 bases map to TRBD1. The junction had 13 bases not matched to a gene; V was cut back by 4 bases and J by 8 bases. The germline V gene has CDR1 SGHTA and CDR2 FQGTGA. This CDR3 is built from 15 residues. Written as DNA, the CDR3 is TGTGCCAGCAGCTCGGCGGTAGGGGGCGACTCAGGCTACACCTTC. The encoded protein is CASSSAVGGDSGYTF.

This clone showed up just a few times. This rearrangement joins TRBV6-1 to TRBJ1-3; weak D call: TRBD1 (6 bases). Trimming pared 3 bases from V and 4 bases from J, leaving 13 bases between. The CDR3 length is 15 residues. The germline V gene has CDR1 MNHNS and CDR2 SASEGT. The CDR3 region is CASSEDRRLGNTIYF. The CDR3 DNA is TGTGCCAGCAGTGAGGACAGACGATTGGGAAACACCATATATTTT.